The TCR beta chain described here comes from a study of identical twins. The CDR3 is 15 amino acids. Germline lookup yields CDR1 MGHRA and CDR2 YSYEKL. V dropped 4 bases and J dropped 8 bases, with 17 bases sitting between them. In this sample, this clonotype turned up a few times. TCRdb re-called the 5' RACE reads with MiXCR, one entry per CDR3 protein. The table has under 1 million distinct CDR3 sequences, 10% to 15% seen once; the top ten hold about 1.5%. These data also formed part of another study, on yellow fever vaccine responses in identical twins.

Sequencing was carried out using PBMCs. This clonotype was obtained from a woman younger than 30 in good health. The rearrangement uses TRBV4-1 and TRBJ1-4; D gene uncertain. The CDR3 sequence is CASSRFQGLPEKLFF. For the CDR3, the DNA is TGCGCCAGCAGCCGCTTTCAAGGCCTGCCGGAAAAACTGTTTTTT.